The following is a TCR beta chain sequence with its context. Its antigen is currently unknown. The sample belongs to a study of cytomegalovirus exposure and HLA in healthy donors. V gave up 3 bases and J gave up 0 bases, with 25 bases separating them. This CDR3 is built from 20 residues. Germline-derived CDR1 and CDR2 are MNHEY and SMNVEV (reference sequence). In the PCR, 60 Vbeta and 13 Jbeta primers were used. Libraries were prepared by immunoSEQ multiplex PCR; TCRdb keeps only in-frame clonotypes and omits some of them. In the table there are under 200,000 clones, roughly an eighth of which are singletons. Study-wide results and limits: The authors listed 150 to 200 TCR beta chains as cytomegalovirus-associated. What was likely a sequencing artifact was a cluster of highly shared sequence variants. Many donors shared some public TCRs, even though most TCR sequences were rare.

Sequencing was carried out using PBMCs. The V call is TRBV27, the J call TRBJ2-3; D unresolved. The receptor was isolated from a man aged 50-59 years in good health and CMV-seropositive. The CDR3 sequence is CASSFSPFSSILPSTDTQYF. In nucleotides, the CDR3 is TGTGCCAGCAGTTTTTCCCCGTTTAGCTCCATACTTCCTAGCACAGATACGCAGTATTTT.